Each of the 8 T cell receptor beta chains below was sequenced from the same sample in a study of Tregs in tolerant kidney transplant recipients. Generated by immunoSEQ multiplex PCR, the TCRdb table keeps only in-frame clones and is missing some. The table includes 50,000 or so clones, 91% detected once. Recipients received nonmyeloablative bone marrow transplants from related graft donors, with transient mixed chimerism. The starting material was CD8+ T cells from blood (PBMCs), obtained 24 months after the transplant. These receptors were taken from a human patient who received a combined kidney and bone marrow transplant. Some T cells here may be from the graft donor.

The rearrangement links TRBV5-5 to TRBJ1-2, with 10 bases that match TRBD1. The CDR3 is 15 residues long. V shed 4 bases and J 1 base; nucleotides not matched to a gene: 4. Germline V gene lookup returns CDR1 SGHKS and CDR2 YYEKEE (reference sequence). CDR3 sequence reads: CASSIGQGGNYGYTF. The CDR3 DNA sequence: TGTGCCAGCAGCATCGGACAGGGGGGTAACTATGGCTACACCTTC.

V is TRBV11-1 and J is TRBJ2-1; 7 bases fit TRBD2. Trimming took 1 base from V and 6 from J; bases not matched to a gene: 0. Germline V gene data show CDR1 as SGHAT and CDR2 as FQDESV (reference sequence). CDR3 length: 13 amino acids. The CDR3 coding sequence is TGTGCCAGCAGCTTAGGGGAGGGCAATGAGCAGTTCTTC. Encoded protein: CASSLGEGNEQFF. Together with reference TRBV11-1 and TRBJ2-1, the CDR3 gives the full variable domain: EAEVAQSPRYKITEKSQAVAFWCDPISGHATLYWYRQILGQGPELLVQFQDESVVDDSQLPKDRFSAERLKGVDSTLKIQPAELGDSAMYLCASSLGEGNEQFFGPGTRLTVL.

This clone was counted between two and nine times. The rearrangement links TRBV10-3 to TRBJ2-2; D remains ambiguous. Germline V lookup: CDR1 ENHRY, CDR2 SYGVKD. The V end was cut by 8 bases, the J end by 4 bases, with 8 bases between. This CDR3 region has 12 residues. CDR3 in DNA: TGTGCCATCCTTAAGCGCACCGGGGAGCTGTTTTTT. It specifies CAILKRTGELFF.

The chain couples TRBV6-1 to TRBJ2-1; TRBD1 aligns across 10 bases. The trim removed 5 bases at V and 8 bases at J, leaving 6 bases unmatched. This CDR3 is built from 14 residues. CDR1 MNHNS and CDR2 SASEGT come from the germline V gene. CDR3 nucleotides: TGTGCCAGCAGTCCGGGACAGGGGTTCCATGAGCAGTTCTTC. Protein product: CASSPGQGFHEQFF.

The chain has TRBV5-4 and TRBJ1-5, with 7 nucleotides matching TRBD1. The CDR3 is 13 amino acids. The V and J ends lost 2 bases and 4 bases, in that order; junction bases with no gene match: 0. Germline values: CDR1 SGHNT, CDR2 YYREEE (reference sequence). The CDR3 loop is CASSFRGNQPQHF. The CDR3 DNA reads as TGTGCCAGCAGCTTCAGGGGGAATCAGCCCCAGCATTTT. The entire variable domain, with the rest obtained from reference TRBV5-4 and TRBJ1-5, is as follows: ETGVTQSPTHLIKTRGQQVTLRCSSQSGHNTVSWYQQALGQGPQFIFQYYREEENGRGNFPPRFSGLQFPNYSSELNVNALELDDSALYLCASSFRGNQPQHFGDGTRLSIL.

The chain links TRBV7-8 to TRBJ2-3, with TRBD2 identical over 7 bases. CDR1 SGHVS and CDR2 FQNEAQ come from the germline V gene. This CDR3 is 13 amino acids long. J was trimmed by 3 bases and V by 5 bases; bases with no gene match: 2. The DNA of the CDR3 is TGTGCCAGCAGCGCCGGGGGGACAGATACGCAGTATTTT. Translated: CASSAGGTDTQYF.

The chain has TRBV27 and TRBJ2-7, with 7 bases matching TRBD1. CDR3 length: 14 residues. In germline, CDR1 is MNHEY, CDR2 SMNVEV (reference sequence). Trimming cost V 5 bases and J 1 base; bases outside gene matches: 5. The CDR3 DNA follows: TGTGCCAGCAGTATGGGACAGCCATCCTACGAGCAGTACTTC. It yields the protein CASSMGQPSYEQYF.

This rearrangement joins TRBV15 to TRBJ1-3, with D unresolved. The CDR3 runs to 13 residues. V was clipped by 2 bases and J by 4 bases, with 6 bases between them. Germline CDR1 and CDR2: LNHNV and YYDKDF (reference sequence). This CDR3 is CATSRHSGNTIYF. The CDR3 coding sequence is TGTGCCACCAGCAGACATTCAGGAAACACCATATATTTT. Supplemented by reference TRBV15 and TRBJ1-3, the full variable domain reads DAMVIQNPRYQVTQFGKPVTLSCSQTLNHNVMYWYQQKSSQAPKLLFHYYDKDFNNEADTPDNFQSRRPNTSFCFLDIRSPGLGDTAMYLCATSRHSGNTIYFGEGSWLTVV.